This T cell receptor (beta chain) was retrieved from a study of cytomegalovirus exposure and HLA in healthy donors (dated by TCRdb to 2016 to 2017). Turning to the overall study: An earlier analysis of some 600 of the donors reported roughly 300 Gb of sequence data and around 110 million unique TCR beta sequences obtained from about 200 million T cells. An early release that covered about 600 HLA-typed donors contained around 300 gigabases of sequencing data and 80 million or so unique TCR sequences. Among the roughly 400 genotyped donors, around 81% belonged to the genetic ancestry cluster associated with self-reported Caucasian donors. The aim of the study was to test whether cataloging public T cell receptors could identify signatures of past pathogen exposure. The T cell repertoires of around 730 subjects were profiled by immunosequencing and related to cytomegalovirus serostatus. Besides the first cohort of more than 650 subjects, a separate validation cohort made up of some 110 different subjects was used. High-throughput TCR immunosequencing, statistical association of individual TCRs with disease status, and machine learning were combined to predict cytomegalovirus infection status. In a later analysis, previously published TCR beta repertoires from 666 donors were re-analyzed and high-resolution HLA genotyping was added so that TCR occurrence patterns could be studied. The later analysis used no new phenotypic data to find candidate immune exposures, relying instead on TCR beta sequences and their occurrence across donors. To decide whether each TCR beta V gene segment behaved as functional or pseudogenic, an earlier analysis of several hundred of the donors relied on high-throughput TCR beta sequencing. Donor age, sex, ethnicity and CMV serostatus were compiled alongside the repertoire data. A later genetic analysis used genome-wide SNP genotypes for about three fifths of the 666 donors, treating that subset as a discovery cohort. All discovery cohort repertoires had been generated using a single sequencing platform. HLA typing covered class I and class II loci at four-digit resolution. Typing coverage differed by locus: A, B, C, DRB1 and DQB1 were typed in roughly 629-630 donors, DQA1 in about 560, DPA1 in approximately 600, and DPB1 in 472. Roughly 5 DR-DQ haplotypes were treated as single units for association and clustering because of strong linkage in the cohort. Across 300 to 500 genotyped donors of the cohort, an average of about 220,000 unique TCR beta nucleotide sequences per donor were sequenced, and roughly 17% of those sequences were non-productive.

Library method: the immunoSEQ multiplex PCR assay. For the multiplex PCR, a mixture combining 60 forward primers for TCR Vbeta segments and 13 reverse primers for TCR Jbeta segments was used. Amplification of the CDR3 region of rearranged TCR beta genes was performed with a multiplex PCR assay on genomic DNA. The amplified TCR beta libraries were sequenced on the Illumina HiSeq System as 87-base-pair reads. As for the original processing: A later analysis counted about 80 million unique TCR beta chains across the 666 repertoires, and some 12 million of these chains were shared by at least two donors. Raw reads were error-corrected and collapsed into unique sequences by a nearest-neighbor algorithm in which closely related sequences were merged to remove PCR and sequencing errors. V, D and J gene segments were assigned by aligning CDR3 sequences to IMGT reference sequences. Each retained sequence needed at least a six-nucleotide match to both a V gene segment and a J gene segment. Rearrangements were called productive when the CDR3 lacked stop codons and stayed in frame with V and J; all others were non-productive. Following IMGT convention, CDR3 was defined as the stretch from the second conserved V-encoded cysteine to the conserved J-encoded phenylalanine. The earlier analysis of fewer than 700 of the donors excluded sequences that lacked an unambiguous match to a single V gene segment. In an earlier analysis of some 590 of the donors, a V segment was called functional when productive rearrangements were above 56.7%, and segregating when the standard deviation between donors exceeded 5%. A statistical classification framework was developed to diagnose cytomegalovirus status using the catalog of TCR beta chain sequences. In a later analysis, TCR nucleotide sequences were compared against IMGT/GENE-DB human TR gene sequences so that V and J genes could be assigned. A later analysis assigned CDR3 sequences and most-parsimonious VDJ recombination scenarios with the TCRdist pipeline. In a later analysis, every TCR beta chain was defined by the combination of its CDR3 amino acid sequence and its V-gene family, and reads without a unique V-gene family were dropped. In a later analysis, approximately 590 highly shared, low-generation-probability nucleotide sequences were removed to address suspected cross-contamination and a sequencing artifact. In a later analysis, a clonal expansion index for each public chain was calculated from normalized within-repertoire ranks of inferred template counts. In a later analysis, generation probabilities were computed with a VDJ recombination model fitted to out-of-frame rearrangements, and the resulting probabilities were checked against IGoR. Hypergeometric tests were used in a later analysis to score TCR-TCR, TCR-HLA and TCR-CMV co-occurrence, with a repertoire-size bias correction applied to the TCR pairs. To estimate false discovery rates, a later analysis permuted the HLA or CMV assignments 20 times. In a later analysis, co-occurring TCRs were grouped using DBSCAN, and TCRdist sequence similarity was added for clustering within HLA-allele-positive subsets. For co-occurrence clustering, repertoires with fewer than 30,000 or more than 120,000 public chains were excluded, along with a handful of repertoires with anomalous nucleotide sharing. The immuneACCESS repertoire file appears here via TCRdb, limited to in-frame rearrangements. These files lack a portion of the clones; in checked studies, under half of the deficit traces to unresolved V genes, and the cause of the others is not known. V, J and clone size were drawn from that table, and D and trimming were deduced from the DNA. This sample gives about 120,000 clones in total; approximately 9.4% of them show up just once. 3% of the sample is in the top ten clones.

CDR1 and CDR2 are read off the germline V gene as MDHEN and SYDVKM. The CDR3 has 16 amino acids, counting the end cysteine and phenylalanine. Only the CDR3 region is kept as DNA, spanning 48 bases read in frame from base 1. V lost 6 bases and J lost 1 base; the stretch between them is 16 bases long. Comment on this clone: It lacks a known antigen. Nothing much larger sits one base from this clone, and base qualities are not available.

Overall study results and their limits: In an earlier analysis of 587 of the donors, most TCR beta V segments were observed in productive rearrangements about 87% or about 30% of the time, broadly matching IMGT annotations. A later analysis reported that several top co-occurrence clusters appeared linked to parvovirus B19, influenza, CMV and Epstein-Barr virus. Assigning TCR associations to individual alleles was difficult when HLA alleles, especially DR and DQ, strongly co-occurred. A further reported finding was that TCR beta sequences accurately predicted the HLA-A and HLA-B alleles for most subjects in the first cohort. In vitro tests confirmed that a few of the cytomegalovirus-associated TCR beta chains recognize cytomegalovirus antigens. Correlated functional status among segregating V segments might be attributable to linkage disequilibrium, but an unknown experimental factor could not be ruled out. An association between a missense DCLRE1C variant and V-gene and J-gene trimming of TCR beta chains was found in a later genetic analysis and replicated in an independent cohort. According to the authors, the approach could potentially be generalized to other disease states and immunological phenotypes. A later analysis associated 17,000 or so TCR beta sequences with specific HLA alleles at a false discovery rate of 0.05. According to a later analysis, most CMV-associated TCR beta chains appeared to be HLA-restricted, and the HLA associations seemed to be driven largely by CMV exposure. Compared with the 666-donor mean, donors in an Asian-associated ancestry cluster had fewer N-insertions in productive TCRs, according to a later genetic analysis. In a later analysis, TCR association rates were found to vary across HLA loci, with the most associated TCRs seen for DRB1 alleles and the fewest for HLA-C alleles. Because the 87-base-pair reads could not distinguish some IMGT-functional V segments, including TRBV6-2 and TRBV6-3, those segments were excluded. In this cohort, only TCR beta chains were sequenced, and detectable features were limited by the absence of alpha or paired-chain data. Across donors, most TCR sequences were observed very rarely, whereas some public TCRs were present in many individuals. Because HLA typing was unavailable for some donors at each locus, only the typed subset was used in association tests. The sequencing pipeline was judged likely to have produced a cluster of highly shared sequence variants as a technical artifact. In a later analysis, HLA-associated TCR beta chains were found to be more clonally expanded and to have lower generation probabilities than equally common non-associated chains. The study listed 164 TCR beta chains as associated with cytomegalovirus. Because counts were too low, about 18 rarely observed V segments, including chromosome 9 orphons, were left out of the earlier analysis of 587 of the donors. Sequencing depth was assumed to be roughly uniform across donors in the presence/absence analyses, though that assumption may not hold. The only immune exposure information available for the cohort was CMV serostatus. In both the original and validation cohorts, the classifier was reported to diagnose cytomegalovirus status with high specificity and sensitivity.

In total, roughly 710 healthy bone marrow donors made up the cohort. At the time of sampling, all cohort members were nominally healthy, though unrecorded immune exposures were likely present. The donor was CMV seronegative and was included in the group of a few hundred seronegative cohort members. A peripheral blood sample was provided by each donor, and peripheral blood mononuclear cells were used for TCR beta sequencing. Genomic DNA extraction from the blood cell samples was performed with the Qiagen DNeasy Blood Extraction Kit. This sequence originates from a young man in good health and CMV-seronegative. The chain employs TRBV28 and TRBJ1-5; TRBD1 is a possible D gene, resting on 5 matching bases. Source material: PBMCs. Read as DNA, the sequence is TGTGCCAGCAGGACAGAACCTTTCTCAAGCAATCAGCCCCAGCATTTT. Protein translation: CASRTEPFSSNQPQHF.